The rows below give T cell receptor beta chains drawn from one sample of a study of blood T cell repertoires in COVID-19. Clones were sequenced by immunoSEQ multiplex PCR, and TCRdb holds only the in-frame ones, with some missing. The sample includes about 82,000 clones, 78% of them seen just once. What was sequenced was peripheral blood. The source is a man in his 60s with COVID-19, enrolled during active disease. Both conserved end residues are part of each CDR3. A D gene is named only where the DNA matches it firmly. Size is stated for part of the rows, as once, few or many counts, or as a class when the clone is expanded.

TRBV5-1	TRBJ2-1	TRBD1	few	TGCGCCAGCAGCAGGACAGGGGTCAATGAGCAGTTCTTC	CASSRTGVNEQFF
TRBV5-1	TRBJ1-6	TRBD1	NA	TGCGCCAGCAGCCCGGACAGGGCCCCTATATTGGCTTCACCCCTCCACTTT	CASSPDRAPILASPLHF
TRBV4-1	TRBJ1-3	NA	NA	TGCGCCAGCAGCCAAGATTCAAGCCCGTTCTCTGGAAACACCATATATTTT	CASSQDSSPFSGNTIYF
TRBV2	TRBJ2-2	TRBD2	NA	TGTGCCAGCAAGGGAGGGGTAGAAACCGGGGAGCTGTTTTTT	CASKGGVETGELFF
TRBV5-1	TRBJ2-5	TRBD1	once	TGCGCCAGCAGCTCGGGACAGGGACTTTCGGAGACCCAGTACTTC	CASSSGQGLSETQYF
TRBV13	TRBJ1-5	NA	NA	TGTGCCAGCAGCGCCCGGGGGCAGCCCCAGCATTTT	CASSARGQPQHF
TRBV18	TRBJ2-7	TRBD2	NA	TGTGCCAGCTCCCTGGGGGGGTCCTACGAGCAGTACTTC	CASSLGGSYEQYF
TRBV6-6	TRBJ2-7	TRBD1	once	TGTGCCAGCAGTATGGGACAGGGGGTTTACGAGCAGTACTTC	CASSMGQGVYEQYF
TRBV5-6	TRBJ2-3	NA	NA	TGTGCCAGCAGCTCCACCCGGGGGTTACCCACAGATACGCAGTATTTT	CASSSTRGLPTDTQYF
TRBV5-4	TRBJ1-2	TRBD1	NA	TGTGCCAGCAGCTTGGAAGCCAGGGGGGCTGGCTACACCTTC	CASSLEARGAGYTF
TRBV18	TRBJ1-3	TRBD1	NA	TGTGCCAGCTCGGCTGGGACAGGGGTCGGAAACACCATATATTTT	CASSAGTGVGNTIYF
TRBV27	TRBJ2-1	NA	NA	TGTGCCAGCAGTTTTTTCAGGGGGGAGAGCGGGAATGAGCAGTTCTTC	CASSFFRGESGNEQFF
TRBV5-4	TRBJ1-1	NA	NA	TGTGCCAGCAGCCGGCGGGGGGCCCTGAACACTGAAGCTTTCTTT	CASSRRGALNTEAFF
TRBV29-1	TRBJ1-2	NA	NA	TGCAGCGCAGTCGGGGGGGGCTATGGCTACACCTTC	CSAVGGGYGYTF
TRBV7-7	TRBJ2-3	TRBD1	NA	TGTGCTAGCAGCTTAAGCAGGGGGCGCGCAGATACGCAGTATTTT	CASSLSRGRADTQYF
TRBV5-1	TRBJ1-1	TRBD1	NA	TGCGCCAGCAGCTGGCCCTACAGGGGACGGAACACTGAAGCTTTCTTT	CASSWPYRGRNTEAFF
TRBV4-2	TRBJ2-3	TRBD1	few	TGTGCCAGCAGCCAAGATATAACAGGGGGTCCAGCAGATACGCAGTATTTT	CASSQDITGGPADTQYF
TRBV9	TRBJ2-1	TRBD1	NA	TGTGCCAGCAGCGTAGGAGGGTTGGGACAGGGGAGGTCCTACAATGAGCAGTTCTTC	CASSVGGLGQGRSYNEQFF
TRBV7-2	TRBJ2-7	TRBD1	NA	TGTGCCAGCAGCTTAGGGGAACCCCGGGACAGGGGGCGATACGAGCAGTACTTC	CASSLGEPRDRGRYEQYF
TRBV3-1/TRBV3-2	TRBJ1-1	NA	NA	TGTGCCAGCAGCCACAAGGGGCTGGGAATAACTGAAGCTTTCTTT	CASSHKGLGITEAFF
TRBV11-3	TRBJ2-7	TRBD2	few	TGTGCCAGCAGCCCCCTGGCCGGGACTAGCGGGGCCTACGAGCAGTACTTC	CASSPLAGTSGAYEQYF
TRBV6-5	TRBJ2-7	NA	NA	TGTGCCAGCAGTTACTCGGGGCAGGGGCACCCCTACGAGCAGTACTTC	CASSYSGQGHPYEQYF
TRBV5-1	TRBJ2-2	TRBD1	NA	TGCGCCAGCAGCTTACAGGGGGCAGGGACCGGGGAGCTGTTTTTT	CASSLQGAGTGELFF
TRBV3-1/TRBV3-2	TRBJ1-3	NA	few	TGTGCCAGCAGCCAATCCGTCAGCTCTGGAAACACCATATATTTT	CASSQSVSSGNTIYF
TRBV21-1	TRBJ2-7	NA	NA	TGTGCCAGCAGCAAAAGCGGCAGACACGAGCCTCTCGAGCAGTACTTC	CASSKSGRHEPLEQYF
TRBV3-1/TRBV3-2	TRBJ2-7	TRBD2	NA	TGTGCCAGCAGCCGAGGAACTAGCGGTACCTACGAGCAGTACTTC	CASSRGTSGTYEQYF
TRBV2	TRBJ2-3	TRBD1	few	TGTGCCAGCAGTGAGGAGGGACAGGCAACACGGTATTTT	CASSEEGQATRYF
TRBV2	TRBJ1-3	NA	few	TGTGCCAGCAGTGTTAACAGTGTCTCTGGAAACACCATATATTTT	CASSVNSVSGNTIYF
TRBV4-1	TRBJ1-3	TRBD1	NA	TGCGCCAGCAGCCAAGATCAGGGGGCCTACTCTGGAAACACCATATATTTT	CASSQDQGAYSGNTIYF
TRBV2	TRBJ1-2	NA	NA	TGTGCCAGCACCCGGACAGAGAGCTATGGCTACACCTTC	CASTRTESYGYTF
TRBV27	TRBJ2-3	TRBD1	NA	TGTGCCAGCAGTTTCCTGACAGGGGATACGCAGTATTTT	CASSFLTGDTQYF
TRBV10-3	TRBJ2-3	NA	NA	TGTGCCATCAGTGGAACACAGTCTAGCACAGATACGCAGTATTTT	CAISGTQSSTDTQYF
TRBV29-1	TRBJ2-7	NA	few	TGCAGCGTTGTTGGGCAGGGTAACTACGAGCAGTACTTC	CSVVGQGNYEQYF
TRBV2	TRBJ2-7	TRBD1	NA	TGTGCCAGCAGTGACCCACAGGGGTGGGACGAGCAGTACTTC	CASSDPQGWDEQYF
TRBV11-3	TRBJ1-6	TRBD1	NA	TGTGCCAGCAGCTTGTCCGGGACAGGGAGCTCCTATAATTCACCCCTCCACTTT	CASSLSGTGSSYNSPLHF
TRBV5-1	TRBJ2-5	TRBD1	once	TGCGCCAGCAGCACCGGGACAGAAGAGACCCAGTACTTC	CASSTGTEETQYF
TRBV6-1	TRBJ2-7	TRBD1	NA	TGTGCCAGCAGTTCAACAGGGGACGAGCAGTACTTC	CASSSTGDEQYF
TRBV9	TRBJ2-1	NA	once	TGTGCCAGCAGCGTGGCTGACAGTTTCCTCTACAATGAGCAGTTCTTC	CASSVADSFLYNEQFF
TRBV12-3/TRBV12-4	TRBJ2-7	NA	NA	TGTGCCAGCAGCCCCAATCGAGGCGGCGAGCAGTACTTC	CASSPNRGGEQYF
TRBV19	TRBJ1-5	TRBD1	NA	TGTGCCAGTACTGGGGGAGGGACAGGTAATCAGCCCCAGCATTTT	CASTGGGTGNQPQHF
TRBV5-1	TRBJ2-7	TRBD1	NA	TGCGCCAGCAGCCCGGACAGGCAACGCGAGCAGTACTTC	CASSPDRQREQYF
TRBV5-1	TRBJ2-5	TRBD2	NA	TGCGCCAGCAGCGGGGGGTCTAGCGGGAGGTCTGGAGAGACCCAGTACTTC	CASSGGSSGRSGETQYF
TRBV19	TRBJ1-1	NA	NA	TGTGCCAGTAGTATCGGGACACCGAACACTGAAGCTTTCTTT	CASSIGTPNTEAFF
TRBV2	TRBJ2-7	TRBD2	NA	TGTGCCAGCAGTAGGCCGGGTAGCGGGAAAAACGAGCAGTACTTC	CASSRPGSGKNEQYF
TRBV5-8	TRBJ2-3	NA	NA	TGTGCCAGCAGCTTGGGGGGCGCGAACACAGATACGCAGTATTTT	CASSLGGANTDTQYF
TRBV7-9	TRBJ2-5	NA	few	TGTGCCAGCAGCCCGAGCCCAGGGGACCAAGAGACCCAGTACTTC	CASSPSPGDQETQYF
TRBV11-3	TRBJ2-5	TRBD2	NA	TGTGCCAGCAGCTTTCCGGGACTAGCGGCCTCCCAAGAGACCCAGTACTTC	CASSFPGLAASQETQYF
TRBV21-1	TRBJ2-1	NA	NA	TGTGCCAGCATCCCTGGCGGGAGCAGCTCCTACAATGAGCAGTTCTTC	CASIPGGSSSYNEQFF
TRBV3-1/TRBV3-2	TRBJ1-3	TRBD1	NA	TGTGCCAGCAGCCAAGACAGGGGGCGAGGAAACACCATATATTTT	CASSQDRGRGNTIYF
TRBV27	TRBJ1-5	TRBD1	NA	TGTGCCAGCGCTGATGGACAGGGGGCGGACGTGTATCAGCCCCAGCATTTT	CASADGQGADVYQPQHF